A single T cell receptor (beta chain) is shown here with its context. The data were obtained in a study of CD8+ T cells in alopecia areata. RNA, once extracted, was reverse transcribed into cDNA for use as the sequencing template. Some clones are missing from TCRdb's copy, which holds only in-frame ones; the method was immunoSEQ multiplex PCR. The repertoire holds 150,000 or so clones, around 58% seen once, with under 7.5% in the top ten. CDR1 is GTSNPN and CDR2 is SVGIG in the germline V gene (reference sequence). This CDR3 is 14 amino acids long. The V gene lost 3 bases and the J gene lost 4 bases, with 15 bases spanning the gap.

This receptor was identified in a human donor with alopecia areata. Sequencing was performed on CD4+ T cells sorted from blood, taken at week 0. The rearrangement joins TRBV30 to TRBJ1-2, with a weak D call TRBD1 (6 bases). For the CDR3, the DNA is TGTGCCTGGAGACCACAGGGCTTTGGCTATGGCTACACCTTC. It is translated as CAWRPQGFGYGYTF. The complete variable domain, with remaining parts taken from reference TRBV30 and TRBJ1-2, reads SQTIHQWPATLVQPVGSPLSLECTVEGTSNPNLYWYRQAAGRGLQLLFYSVGIGQISSEVPQNLSASRPQDRQFILSSKKLLLSDSGFYLCAWRPQGFGYGYTFGSGTRLTVV.